This T cell receptor beta chain was sequenced during a study of CD8 T cells in ankylosing spondylitis. General study results and limits: Matched ankylosing spondylitis synovial fluid reportedly contained a significantly enriched population of disease-linked clones. Peripheral blood samples showed relatively rare disease-linked clones, and these clones were CD8+. A motif in TCR beta, a set of about eight highly homologous variants, appeared characteristic of ankylosing spondylitis blood. In synovial fluid and blood from reactive arthritis, some motif variants were previously reported.

Per germline, CDR1 DFQATT and CDR2 SNEGSKA (reference sequence). This CDR3 is 13 amino acids long. The authors made TCR beta libraries by quantitative 5'-RACE with molecular barcodes. TCRdb independently ran MiXCR on the 5' RACE reads; one entry per CDR3 protein. The table includes 200,000 to 250,000 distinct CDR3 sequences, about 6.7% detected once. This clonotype was found many times. Its matching antigen is unknown. The source of this sequence is a male donor with ankylosing spondylitis. This chain links TRBV20-1 with TRBJ2-1; the D gene is possibly TRBD2 (6 bases). The specimen sequenced was blood, either unsorted or a sorted T cell fraction (not recorded which). The CDR3 protein is CTIRGSSYNEQFF. As DNA, the CDR3 is TGCACTATTCGGGGGAGCTCCTACAATGAGCAGTTCTTC.